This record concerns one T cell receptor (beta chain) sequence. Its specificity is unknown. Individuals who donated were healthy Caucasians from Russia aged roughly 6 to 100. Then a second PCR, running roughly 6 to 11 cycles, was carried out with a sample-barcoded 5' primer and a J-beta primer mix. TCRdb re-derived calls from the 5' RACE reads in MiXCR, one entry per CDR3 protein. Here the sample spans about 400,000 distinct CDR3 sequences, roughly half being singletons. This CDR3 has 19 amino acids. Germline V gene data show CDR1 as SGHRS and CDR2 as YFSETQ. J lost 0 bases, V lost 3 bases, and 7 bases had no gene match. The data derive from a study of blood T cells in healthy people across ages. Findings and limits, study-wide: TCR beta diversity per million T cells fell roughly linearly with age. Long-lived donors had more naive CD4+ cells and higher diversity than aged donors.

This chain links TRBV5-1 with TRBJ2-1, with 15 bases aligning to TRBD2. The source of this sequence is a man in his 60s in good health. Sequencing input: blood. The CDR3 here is CASSWGLAGGKTSYNEQFF. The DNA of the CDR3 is TGCGCCAGCAGCTGGGGACTAGCGGGGGGAAAAACCTCCTACAATGAGCAGTTCTTC.